A single sample is the source of the 26 T cell receptor beta chains below, sequenced in a study of blood T cell repertoires in COVID-19. Here immunoSEQ multiplex PCR was the method, and the copy in TCRdb shows in-frame clones only, minus some. The sample has roughly 180,000 clones; 81% are singletons. Material: peripheral blood. Receptors were obtained from a woman aged 40-49 years with COVID-19, enrolled during active disease.

The J gene is TRBJ1-1, the V gene TRBV18; 9 positions match TRBD1. The CDR3 totals 15 residues. Germline CDR1 KGHSH, CDR2 LQKENI. Unmatched junction bases numbered 6, after V lost 3 bases and J lost 4 bases. CDR3 sequence: CASSPWDREGTEAFF. The CDR3, as DNA: TGTGCCAGCTCACCGTGGGACAGGGAGGGCACTGAAGCTTTCTTT. The full variable domain, with the rest looked up from reference TRBV18 and TRBJ1-1, is NAGVMQNPRHLVRRRGQEARLRCSPMKGHSHVYWYRQLPEEGLKFMVYLQKENIIDESGMPKERFSAEFPKEGPSILRIQQVVRGDSAAYFCASSPWDREGTEAFFGQGTRLTVV.

In DNA, the CDR3 is TGTGCCACCCGTTACGTGTCGGAGGACGAGCAGTACTTC. Translation gives CATRYVSEDEQYF. J is TRBJ2-7 and V is TRBV15, with D possibly matching TRBD2 (5 bases). Per germline, CDR1 LNHNV and CDR2 YYDKDF (reference sequence). The CDR3 covers 13 residues. With 8 bases removed from V and 5 bases from J, the gap between germline ends came to 16 bases.

The chain is built from TRBV4-2 and TRBJ1-2, with 11 bases matching TRBD1. V shed 4 bases and J 4 bases; nucleotides not matched to a gene: 2. CDR1 is LGHNA and CDR2 is YNFKEQ in the germline V gene. The CDR3 covers 14 residues. The CDR3 bases are TGTGCCAGCAGCCGAGGGACAGGGGGCTATGGCTACACCTTC. Its protein is CASSRGTGGYGYTF.

This rearrangement joins TRBV11-1 to TRBJ2-7, with TRBD1 identical over 9 bases. This CDR3 has 13 amino acids. With V trimmed by 3 bases and J by 7 bases, 4 bases remained unmatched. The germline CDR1 and CDR2 sequences are SGHAT and FQDESV (reference sequence). The CDR3 sequence: CASSFGTGREQYF. Here the CDR3 DNA reads TGTGCCAGCAGCTTTGGGACAGGGCGGGAGCAGTACTTC.

This clone was observed a few times. For the CDR3, the DNA is TGTGCCAGCAGGGGGACAGGGAGAGCTTTCTTT. As protein: CASRGTGRAFF. V and J are TRBV9 and TRBJ1-1; 9 bases align to TRBD1. Per germline, CDR1 SGDLS and CDR2 YYNGEE. The CDR3 has 11 amino acids. V dropped 5 bases and J dropped 10; count of bases not matched to a gene: 3.

This chain links TRBV14 with TRBJ2-7, with D unclear. The CDR3 loop spans 16 amino acids. Germline CDR1 is SGHDN and CDR2 is FVKESK. Trimming stripped 0 bases from V and 3 bases from J, with 15 bases between. CDR3 loop: CASSQEIVDNYYEQYV. CDR3 DNA: TGTGCCAGCAGCCAAGAAATAGTCGACAATTACTACGAGCAGTACGTC.

A few counts support this clone. The chain is built from TRBV7-9 and TRBJ2-7; possibly TRBD2 for D (6 bases). In germline, CDR1 is SEHNR, CDR2 FQNEAQ (reference sequence). The CDR3 is 14 amino acids. Trimming cost V 3 bases and J 0 bases, with 9 bases left between them. CDR3 protein: CASSLGTDSYEQYF. For the CDR3, the DNA is TGTGCCAGCAGCTTGGGGACTGACTCCTACGAGCAGTACTTC. Filled out from reference TRBV7-9 and TRBJ2-7, the complete variable domain reads DTGVSQNPRHKITKRGQNVTFRCDPISEHNRLYWYRQTLGQGPEFLTYFQNEAQLEKSRLLSDRFSAERPKGSFSTLEIQRTEQGDSAMYLCASSLGTDSYEQYFGPGTRLTVT.

This clone has only a few counts. The V gene is TRBV27, the J gene TRBJ2-7, with TRBD2 matching over 11 bases. V gave up 6 bases and J gave up 4 bases; unmatched junction bases: 8. The CDR3 has 15 residues. In germline, CDR1 is MNHEY, CDR2 SMNVEV (reference sequence). In DNA, the CDR3 is TGTGCCAGCAGGAAAGGGGGGACTAGCGGTTACGAGCAGTACTTC. Protein product: CASRKGGTSGYEQYF.

The chain links TRBV6-5 to TRBJ2-1; 9 bases line up with TRBD2. Germline V gives CDR1 MNHEY, CDR2 SVGAGI. This CDR3 spans 14 amino acids. V lost 7 bases to trimming and J lost 7 bases; unmatched junction nucleotides: 8. CDR3 sequence (DNA): TGTGCCAGCACTCGACTAGCGGAGATGAATGAGCAGTTCTTC. It encodes CASTRLAEMNEQFF.

This rearrangement joins TRBV28 to TRBJ2-2, with 12 bases that match TRBD2. CDR1 and CDR2 from the germline V gene are MDHEN and SYDVKM. The CDR3 runs to 20 residues. Unmatched junction bases numbered 19, after V lost 7 bases and J lost 4 bases. The DNA of the CDR3 is TGTGCCAGCATGGGGGACCCGACTAGCGGGAGAAGGCGCGGCACCGGGGAGCTGTTTTTT. Translating it yields CASMGDPTSGRRRGTGELFF. The variable domain in full, with the rest retrieved from reference TRBV28 and TRBJ2-2, is DVKVTQSSRYLVKRTGEKVFLECVQDMDHENMFWYRQDPGLGLRLIYFSYDVKMKEKGDIPEGYSVSREKKERFSLILESASTNQTSMYLCASMGDPTSGRRRGTGELFFGEGSRLTVL.

Of note for this clone: This specimen includes other DNA sequences encoding the same CDR3. This chain uses TRBV5-1 with TRBJ2-7, with 9 bases that match TRBD1. Germline V CDR1 and CDR2: SGHRS, YFSETQ. This CDR3 comprises 15 residues. The trim removed 0 bases at V and 1 base at J, leaving 2 bases unmatched. CDR3 region: CASSLAGTGSYEQYF. The CDR3 DNA follows: TGCGCCAGCAGCTTGGCCGGGACAGGGTCCTACGAGCAGTACTTC. Combining the CDR3 with reference TRBV5-1 and TRBJ2-7 gives the whole variable domain KAGVTQTPRYLIKTRGQQVTLSCSPISGHRSVSWYQQTPGQGLQFLFEYFSETQRNKGNFPGRFSGRQFSNSRSEMNVSTLELGDSALYLCASSLAGTGSYEQYFGPGTRLTVT.

The chain joins TRBV3-1 (or the pseudogene TRBV3-2) to TRBJ2-2, with D possibly being TRBD1 (6 bases). The CDR3 is 14 residues long. The germline V and J ends were trimmed by 2 bases and 5 bases, with 9 bases remaining between them. In germline, CDR1 is LGHDT, CDR2 YNNKEL (reference sequence). This chain's CDR3 is CASSQIGGTGELFF. The CDR3 DNA sequence: TGTGCCAGCAGCCAAATAGGGGGTACCGGGGAGCTGTTTTTT.

This clone was seen ten or more times. This rearrangement joins TRBV5-6 to TRBJ1-2, with D maybe TRBD1 (5 bases). This CDR3 is built from 15 residues. The V and J ends lost 0 bases and 3 bases respectively, with 12 bases between them. Germline V lookup: CDR1 SGHDT, CDR2 YYEEEE. Written as DNA, the CDR3 is TGTGCCAGCAGCTTGGTGGGACCGGGAGACTATGGCTACACCTTC. It encodes CASSLVGPGDYGYTF.

This clone appeared many times. The V and J genes are TRBV4-1 and TRBJ2-5, with 13 bases that match TRBD2. Germline V lookup: CDR1 MGHRA, CDR2 YSYEKL. V trimming: 0 bases; J trimming: 5 bases; junction bases outside the gene matches: 12. The CDR3 runs to 19 residues. The CDR3 DNA reads as TGCGCCAGCAGCCAAGACCCCTGGACTAGCGGGGGCCAGTGGGAGACCCAGTACTTC. This encodes CASSQDPWTSGGQWETQYF.

This chain links TRBV28 with TRBJ2-7, with TRBD1 as a possible D gene (6 bases). V shed 5 bases and J shed 3 bases, with 20 bases lying between them. The CDR3 loop spans 16 amino acids. The germline V gene has CDR1 MDHEN and CDR2 SYDVKM. The CDR3 reads CASSPSGQGYVYEQYF. CDR3 DNA: TGTGCCAGCAGTCCCTCCGGGCAGGGGTACGTCTACGAGCAGTACTTC. Full variable domain (rest looked up from reference TRBV28 and TRBJ2-7): DVKVTQSSRYLVKRTGEKVFLECVQDMDHENMFWYRQDPGLGLRLIYFSYDVKMKEKGDIPEGYSVSREKKERFSLILESASTNQTSMYLCASSPSGQGYVYEQYFGPGTRLTVT.

The J gene is TRBJ2-2, the V gene TRBV7-6; 8 bases match TRBD1. V shed 3 bases and J 5 bases; nucleotides not matched to a gene: 5. CDR3 length: 15 residues. The germline CDR1 and CDR2 sequences are SGHVS and FNYEAQ. The CDR3 sequence is CASSLRTGITGELFF. In DNA, the CDR3 is TGTGCCAGCAGCTTGAGGACAGGGATAACCGGGGAGCTGTTTTTT.

The CDR3 reads CASSREGSLGSGNTIYF. The CDR3 bases are TGTGCCAGCTCCCGGGAGGGGTCGCTCGGCTCTGGAAACACCATATATTTT. The chain carries TRBV18 and TRBJ1-3; TRBD1 might be the D (5 bases). Trimming left V 6 bases short and J 0 bases short, with 18 bases between. This CDR3 has 17 residues. Germline V gene lookup returns CDR1 KGHSH and CDR2 LQKENI.

The genes are TRBV9 and TRBJ1-3; D not certain. V was cut by 0 bases and J by 4 bases, with 8 bases left in between. Germline V gene lookup returns CDR1 SGDLS and CDR2 YYNGEE. CDR3 length: 14 residues. CDR3 amino acids: CASSVEWRGNTIYF. Written as DNA, the CDR3 is TGTGCCAGCAGCGTAGAGTGGCGGGGAAACACCATATATTTT.

In this sample, this clone turned up once. The V and J genes are TRBV2 and TRBJ1-1; D is possibly TRBD1 (5 bases). V was clipped by 8 bases and J by 0 bases, with 7 bases between them. CDR1 is SNHLY and CDR2 is FYNNEI in the germline V gene. The CDR3 has 12 amino acids. The CDR3 coding sequence is TGTGCCAGCGGACACTTGAACACTGAAGCTTTCTTT. This translates into CASGHLNTEAFF.

The V gene is TRBV3-1 (or the pseudogene TRBV3-2), the J gene TRBJ2-5; D is uncertain. This CDR3 contains 14 residues. V lost 4 bases and J lost 3, with 12 bases in between. Germline CDR1 reads LGHDT; CDR2 reads YNNKEL (reference sequence). The CDR3 region is CASSPRLVKETQYF. The CDR3 nucleotides read TGTGCCAGCAGCCCGAGACTGGTAAAAGAGACCCAGTACTTC.

CDR3 sequence: CASSIISGYTGELFF. The CDR3 DNA reads as TGTGCCAGTAGTATAATTAGCGGGTACACCGGGGAGCTGTTTTTT. V usage is TRBV19 and J usage is TRBJ2-2, with 7 bases identical to TRBD2. The CDR3 totals 15 residues. The J segment lost 3 bases and the V segment lost 2 bases, leaving 3 bases of the junction unmatched. CDR1 and CDR2 (germline): LNHDA, SQIVND (reference sequence).

The V gene is TRBV6-5, the J gene TRBJ2-1, with TRBD1 as a possible D gene (6 bases). The germline V gene encodes CDR1 MNHEY and CDR2 SVGAGI. The CDR3 covers 12 residues. Trimming removed 4 bases at V and 7 bases at J, with 8 bases between. CDR3 amino acids: CASSLRGNEQFF. CDR3 DNA sequence: TGTGCCAGCAGTTTAAGGGGGAATGAGCAGTTCTTC.

This chain connects TRBV7-9 to TRBJ2-1; D unclear. Trimming cost V 1 base and J 0 bases, with 7 bases left between them. Germline V gene data show CDR1 as SEHNR and CDR2 as FQNEAQ (reference sequence). The CDR3 totals 15 residues. CDR3 in amino acids: CASSLGTSSYNEQFF. DNA for the CDR3: TGTGCCAGCAGCTTAGGTACCAGCTCCTACAATGAGCAGTTCTTC.

The chain is built from TRBV20-1 and TRBJ1-4; 8 nucleotides align to TRBD1. Germline CDR1 and CDR2: DFQATT and SNEGSKA (reference sequence). The CDR3 length is 15 residues. With 3 bases clipped from V and 11 bases from J, the junction kept 14 bases outside the gene matches. DNA of the CDR3: TGCAGTGCTAGTAATTCAGGACAGGGACCCAAGAAACTGTTTTTT. This sequence encodes CSASNSGQGPKKLFF.

This clone was seen just once. J is TRBJ1-1 and V is TRBV7-2; no clear D gene. V was cut by 11 bases and J by 5 bases, with 18 bases left in between. Germline loops: CDR1 SGHTA, CDR2 FQGNSA. This CDR3 region has 13 residues. The CDR3 here is CAGSTVGRTEAFF. The DNA for the CDR3 is TGTGCCGGCTCAACGGTGGGGAGAACTGAAGCTTTCTTT.

This clone has more than one count but fewer than ten. The chain employs TRBV27 and TRBJ2-2; TRBD1 might be the D (5 bases). Germline V gene sequence: CDR1 MNHEY, CDR2 SMNVEV (reference sequence). This CDR3 contains 14 residues. V was clipped by 4 bases and J by 4 bases, with 10 bases between them. The CDR3 loop reads CASSYTQGTGELFF. CDR3 nucleotide sequence: TGTGCCAGCAGTTACACGCAGGGCACCGGGGAGCTGTTTTTT.